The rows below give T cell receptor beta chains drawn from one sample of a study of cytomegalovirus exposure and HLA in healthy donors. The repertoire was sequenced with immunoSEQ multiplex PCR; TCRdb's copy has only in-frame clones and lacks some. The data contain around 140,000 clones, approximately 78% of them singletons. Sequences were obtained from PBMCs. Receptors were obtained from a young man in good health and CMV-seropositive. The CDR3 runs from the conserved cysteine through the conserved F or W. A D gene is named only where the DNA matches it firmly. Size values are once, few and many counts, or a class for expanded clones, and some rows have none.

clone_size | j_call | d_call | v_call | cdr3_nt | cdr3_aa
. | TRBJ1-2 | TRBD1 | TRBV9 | TGTGCCAGCAGCGTATCAGGGGGTGGCTACACCTTC | CASSVSGGGYTF
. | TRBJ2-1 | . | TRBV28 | TGTGCCAGCAGTTTATCTCTGGAGGAGCAGTTCTTC | CASSLSLEEQFF
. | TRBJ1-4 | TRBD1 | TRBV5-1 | TGCGCCAGCAGCCAACGGACAGGGGGAGGAGAAAAACTGTTTTTT | CASSQRTGGGEKLFF
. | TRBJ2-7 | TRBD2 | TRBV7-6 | TGTGCCAGCAGCGGAGGACTAGCGTCCTACGAGCAGTACTTC | CASSGGLASYEQYF
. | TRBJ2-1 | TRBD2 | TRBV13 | TGTGCCAGCAGCTTAGATGGCGGGGGGGGTCCGGAGCAGTTCTTC | CASSLDGGGGPEQFF
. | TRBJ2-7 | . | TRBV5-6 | TGTGCCAGCAGCCGGGATATCTACGAGCAGTACTTC | CASSRDIYEQYF
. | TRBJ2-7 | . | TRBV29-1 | TGCAGCGTTACCGGGGATACCTACGAGCAGTACTTC | CSVTGDTYEQYF
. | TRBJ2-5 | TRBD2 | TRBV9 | TGTGCCAGCAGCCCTCAGCACGGCGGGAGGGGAGGAGGGACCCAGTACTTC | CASSPQHGGRGGGTQYF
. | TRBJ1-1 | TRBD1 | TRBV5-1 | TGCGCCAGCAGCCCAGGGACAGGGTTCGGCACTGAAGCTTTCTTT | CASSPGTGFGTEAFF
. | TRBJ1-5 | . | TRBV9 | TGTGCCAGCAGCGTAGACAGGGGCAATCAGCCCCAGCATTTT | CASSVDRGNQPQHF
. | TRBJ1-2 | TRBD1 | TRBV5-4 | TGTGCCAGCAGCTTGGAAGGGGGCAGAGGCAACTATGGCTACACCTTC | CASSLEGGRGNYGYTF
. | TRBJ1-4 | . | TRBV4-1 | TGCGCCAGCAGCCAAGTTATCGTTGAAAAACTGTTTTTT | CASSQVIVEKLFF
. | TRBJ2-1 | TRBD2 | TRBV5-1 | TGCGCCAGCAGCCCGGGCCTAGCGGGGGGTTCCTACAATGAGCAGTTCTTC | CASSPGLAGGSYNEQFF
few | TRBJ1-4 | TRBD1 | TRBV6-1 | TGTGCCAGCAGTGGCCCCGGGACAGATCCTTTTAATGAAAAACTGTTTTTT | CASSGPGTDPFNEKLFF
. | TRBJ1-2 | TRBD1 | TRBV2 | TGTGCCAGCAGTGAAGGCAGGGGGCTAGGCTACACCTTC | CASSEGRGLGYTF
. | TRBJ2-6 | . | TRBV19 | TGTGCCAGTAGTATAGGGAGCTCTGGGGCCAACGTCCTGACTTTC | CASSIGSSGANVLTF
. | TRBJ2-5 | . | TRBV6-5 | TGTGCCAGCAACCCCGGAGGAGGGGAAGAGACCCAGTACTTC | CASNPGGGEETQYF
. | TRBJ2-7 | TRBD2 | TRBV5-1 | TGCGCCAGCAGCTTGGGTTTGCTAGCGGGAGACGAGCAGTACTTC | CASSLGLLAGDEQYF
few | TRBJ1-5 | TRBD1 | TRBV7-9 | TGTGCCAGCAGCTTAGCTCGAGTAGGAACAGGGGGTAATCAGCCCCAGCATTTT | CASSLARVGTGGNQPQHF
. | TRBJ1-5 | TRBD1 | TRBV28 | TGTGCCAGCAGTGGACCGGGACAGGGGGATAATCAGCCCCAGCATTTT | CASSGPGQGDNQPQHF
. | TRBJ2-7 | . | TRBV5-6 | TGTGCCAGCAGCGGCCGAACGACAAGGAACGCCTACGAGCAGTACTTC | CASSGRTTRNAYEQYF
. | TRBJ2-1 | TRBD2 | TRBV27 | TGTGCCAGCAGCTTCACTAGCGGGGGATACAATGAGCAGTTCTTC | CASSFTSGGYNEQFF
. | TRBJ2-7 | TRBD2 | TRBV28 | TGTGCCAGCAGTAGGACTAGCGAAAGATACGAGCAGTACTTC | CASSRTSERYEQYF
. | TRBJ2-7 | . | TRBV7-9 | TGTGCCAGCAGCTTAGGGGGAGACAGGCCGGCGGAGCAGTACTTC | CASSLGGDRPAEQYF
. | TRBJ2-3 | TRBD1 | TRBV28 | TGTGCCAGCAGTTCGACAGGGTTGCCAGATACGCAGTATTTT | CASSSTGLPDTQYF
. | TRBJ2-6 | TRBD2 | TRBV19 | TGTGCCAGTAGTATACGGGGGCCCCGGACTAGCGAGAGCTCTGGGGCCAACGTCCTGACTTTC | CASSIRGPRTSESSGANVLTF
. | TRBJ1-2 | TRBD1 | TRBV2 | TGTGCCAGCAAGGACAGGGGGTCTAACTATGGCTACACCTTC | CASKDRGSNYGYTF
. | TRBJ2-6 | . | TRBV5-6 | TGTGCCAGCAGCCCTGACTTCTCTGGGGCCAACGTCCTGACTTTC | CASSPDFSGANVLTF
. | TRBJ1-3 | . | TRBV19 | TGTGCCAGTAGCCCCGGGGGGCTCTCTGGAAACACCATATATTTT | CASSPGGLSGNTIYF
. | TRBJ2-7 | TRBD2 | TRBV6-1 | TGTGCCAGCAGTGAAATTCTAGCGGGATCCTACGAGCAGTACTTC | CASSEILAGSYEQYF
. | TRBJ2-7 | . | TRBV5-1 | TGCGCCAGCACCCGGGACAATTTTTACTACGAGCAGTACTTC | CASTRDNFYYEQYF